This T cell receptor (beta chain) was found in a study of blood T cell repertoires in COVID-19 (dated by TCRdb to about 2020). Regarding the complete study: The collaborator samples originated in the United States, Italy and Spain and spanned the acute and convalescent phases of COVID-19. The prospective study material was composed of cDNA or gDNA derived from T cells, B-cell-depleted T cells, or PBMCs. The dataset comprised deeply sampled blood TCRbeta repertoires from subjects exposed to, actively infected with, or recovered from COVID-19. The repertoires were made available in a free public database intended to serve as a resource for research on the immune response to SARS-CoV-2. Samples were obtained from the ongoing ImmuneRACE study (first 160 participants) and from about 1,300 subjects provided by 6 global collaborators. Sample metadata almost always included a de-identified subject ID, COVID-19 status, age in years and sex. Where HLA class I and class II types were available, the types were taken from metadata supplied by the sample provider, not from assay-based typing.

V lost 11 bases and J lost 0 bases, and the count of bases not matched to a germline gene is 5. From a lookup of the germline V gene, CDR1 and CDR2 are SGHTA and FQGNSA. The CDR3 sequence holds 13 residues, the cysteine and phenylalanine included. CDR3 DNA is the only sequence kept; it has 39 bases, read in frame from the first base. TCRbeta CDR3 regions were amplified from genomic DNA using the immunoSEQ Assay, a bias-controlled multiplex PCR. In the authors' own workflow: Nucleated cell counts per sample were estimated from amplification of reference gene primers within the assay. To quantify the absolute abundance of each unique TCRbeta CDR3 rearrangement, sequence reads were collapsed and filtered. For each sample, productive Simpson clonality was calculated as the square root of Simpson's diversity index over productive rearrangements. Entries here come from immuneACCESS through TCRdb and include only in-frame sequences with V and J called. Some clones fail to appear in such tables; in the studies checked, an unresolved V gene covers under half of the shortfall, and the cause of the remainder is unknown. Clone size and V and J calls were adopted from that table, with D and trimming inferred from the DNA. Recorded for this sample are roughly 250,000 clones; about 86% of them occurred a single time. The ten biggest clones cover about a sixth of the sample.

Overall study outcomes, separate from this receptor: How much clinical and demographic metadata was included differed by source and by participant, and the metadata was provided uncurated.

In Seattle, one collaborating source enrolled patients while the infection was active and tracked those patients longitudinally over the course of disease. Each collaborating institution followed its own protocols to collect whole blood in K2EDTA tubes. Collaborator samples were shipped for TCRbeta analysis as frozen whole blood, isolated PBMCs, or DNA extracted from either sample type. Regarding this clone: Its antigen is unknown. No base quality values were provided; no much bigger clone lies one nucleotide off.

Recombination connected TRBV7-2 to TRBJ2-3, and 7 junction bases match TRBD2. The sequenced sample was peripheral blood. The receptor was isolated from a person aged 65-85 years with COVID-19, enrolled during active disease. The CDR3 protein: CAGGGGSTDTQYF. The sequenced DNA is TGTGCCGGTGGGGGGGGGAGCACAGATACGCAGTATTTT.